This passage covers 27 T cell receptor beta chains from one sample sequenced in a study of cytomegalovirus exposure and HLA in healthy donors. This PCR relied on a set of 60 Vbeta primers and 13 Jbeta primers. Clones were read by immunoSEQ multiplex PCR, and TCRdb kept only the in-frame ones, dropping some. Recorded for this sample: approximately 100,000 clones. The sequenced sample consisted of PBMCs. Source of these receptors: a man in his forties in good health and CMV-seronegative.

The chain joins TRBV19 to TRBJ2-6; tentative D call: TRBD1 (6 bases). V lost 6 bases and J 2 bases, leaving 11 bases between the germline ends. The CDR3 extends over 15 amino acids. Germline-derived CDR1 and CDR2 are LNHDA and SQIVND (reference sequence). The CDR3, as DNA: TGTGCCAGTAGCGACAGGCCGCCTGGGGCCAACGTCCTGACTTTC. It yields the protein CASSDRPPGANVLTF. The variable domain in full, with the rest retrieved from reference TRBV19 and TRBJ2-6, is DGGITQSPKYLFRKEGQNVTLSCEQNLNHDAMYWYRQDPGQGLRLIYYSQIVNDFQKGDIAEGYSVSREKKESFPLTVTSAQKNPTAFYLCASSDRPPGANVLTFGAGSRLTVL.

The CDR3 nucleotides are TGCGCCAGCAGCTTGGGACTAGCGGGGGCGAAAACTTACAATGAGCAGTTCTTC. Residues: CASSLGLAGAKTYNEQFF. The chain employs TRBV5-1 and TRBJ2-1; 12 bases align to TRBD2. Germline values: CDR1 SGHRS, CDR2 YFSETQ. Germline trimming cut 0 bases from V and 4 bases from J; bases unmatched to any gene: 8. The CDR3 loop spans 18 amino acids.

This chain links TRBV5-6 with TRBJ2-3, with 13 bases that match TRBD2. Germline values: CDR1 SGHDT, CDR2 YYEEEE. J gave up 1 base and V 4 bases, and 9 bases lay outside the gene matches. The CDR3 is made up of 18 amino acids. CDR3 region: CASSAGTSGNSRTDTQYF. For the CDR3, the DNA is TGTGCCAGCAGCGCCGGGACTAGCGGGAACTCGCGCACAGATACGCAGTATTTT.

CDR3: CASTLVGGRAYEQYF. The CDR3 DNA reads TGTGCCAGCACCCTAGTCGGCGGGCGAGCCTACGAGCAGTACTTC. The chain is built from TRBV28 and TRBJ2-7; D may be TRBD2 (5 bases). Germline V lookup: CDR1 MDHEN, CDR2 SYDVKM. This CDR3 has 15 amino acids. V lost 7 bases and J lost 2, with 18 bases in between.

The chain joins TRBV19 to TRBJ2-7, with 7 nucleotides matching TRBD2. CDR1 is LNHDA and CDR2 is SQIVND in the germline V gene (reference sequence). V trimming: 3 bases; J trimming: 3 bases; junction bases outside the gene matches: 2. This CDR3 is built from 13 residues. This chain's CDR3 is CASSIGGSYEQYF. The CDR3 nucleotides read TGTGCCAGTAGTATTGGCGGGAGCTACGAGCAGTACTTC.

V and J are TRBV19 and TRBJ2-7, with TRBD1 matching over 11 bases. In germline, CDR1 is LNHDA, CDR2 SQIVND (reference sequence). This CDR3 is 13 amino acids long. Trimming removed 7 bases from V and 3 bases from J; junction bases left unmatched: 2. CDR3 in DNA: TGTGCCAGTATGGACAGGGGGCGCTACGAGCAGTACTTC. Its translation is CASMDRGRYEQYF.

J is TRBJ1-5 and V is TRBV19; D is perhaps TRBD1 (5 bases). This CDR3 is built from 15 residues. Trimming pared 6 bases from V and 1 base from J, leaving 13 bases between. Germline values: CDR1 LNHDA, CDR2 SQIVND (reference sequence). Here the CDR3 reads CASRTWGESNQPQHF. The CDR3 region has the DNA TGTGCCAGTAGAACGTGGGGGGAAAGCAATCAGCCCCAGCATTTT.

The chain is built from TRBV7-9 and TRBJ2-7; 8 nucleotides agree with TRBD1. With 1 base clipped from V and 3 bases from J, the junction kept 17 bases outside the gene matches. This CDR3 contains 19 residues. Germline V gene data show CDR1 as SEHNR and CDR2 as FQNEAQ (reference sequence). CDR3 DNA sequence: TGTGCCAGCAGCTTAGTCGGTCGGGTTTGGGACAGGACTCTCTACGAGCAGTACTTC. Translated: CASSLVGRVWDRTLYEQYF.

The V gene is TRBV7-2, the J gene TRBJ2-5; no definite D call. Germline lookup yields CDR1 SGHTA and CDR2 FQGNSA. V lost 2 bases and J 5 bases, leaving 6 bases between the germline ends. This CDR3 is built from 12 residues. CDR3 nucleotides: TGTGCCAGCAGCTTACAGGTGGAGACCCAGTACTTC. Protein: CASSLQVETQYF.

The V and J genes are TRBV2 and TRBJ1-5; 7 nucleotides agree with TRBD1. Trimming removed 3 bases from V and 0 bases from J; junction bases left unmatched: 8. This CDR3 spans 17 amino acids. Looked up from germline, CDR1 is SNHLY and CDR2 is FYNNEI. This CDR3 is CASSEGQPRDSNQPQHF. The CDR3 nucleotides read TGTGCCAGCAGTGAGGGACAGCCGCGTGATAGCAATCAGCCCCAGCATTTT.

As concerns this clone: This sample includes further DNA sequences coding for the same CDR3. The V call is TRBV18, the J call TRBJ2-5; tentative D call: TRBD1 (6 bases). The germline V gene encodes CDR1 KGHSH and CDR2 LQKENI. Trimming cost V 4 bases and J 2 bases, with 8 bases left between them. The CDR3 covers 13 residues. The CDR3 is CASSQGVQETQYF. The CDR3 region has the DNA TGTGCCAGCTCACAGGGGGTTCAAGAGACCCAGTACTTC.

The CDR3 reads CASRLVGLAGNNEQFF. The CDR3 nucleotides read TGTGCAAGTCGCTTAGTGGGACTAGCGGGGAACAATGAGCAGTTCTTC. The chain joins TRBV12-2 to TRBJ2-1; the table calls TRBD2, which could not be checked here. TRBV12-2 is deemed a pseudogene. This CDR3 region has 16 residues.

The chain couples TRBV6-5 to TRBJ2-1; D perhaps matches TRBD2 (6 bases). The CDR3 is 16 residues long. Looked up from germline, CDR1 is MNHEY and CDR2 is SVGAGI. Trimming cost V 4 bases and J 7 bases, with 20 bases left between them. CDR3 in DNA: TGTGCCAGCAGTTTCCTGGCTAGCGCACTCGTTAATGAGCAGTTCTTC. Encoded protein: CASSFLASALVNEQFF.

The genes are TRBV11-2 and TRBJ2-7; 10 bases are a match to TRBD2. The trim removed 1 base at V and 1 base at J, leaving 10 bases unmatched. The CDR3 consists of 18 residues. Germline CDR1 reads SGHAT; CDR2 reads FQNNGV. Here the CDR3 DNA reads TGTGCCAGCAGCTTAGCCCCGCCTAGCGGGAGTAGTTCCTACGAGCAGTACTTC. Translating it yields CASSLAPPSGSSSYEQYF.

The V and J genes are TRBV4-3 and TRBJ2-3; tentatively, D is TRBD2 (6 bases). The V end was cut by 3 bases, the J end by 10 bases, with 23 bases between. Germline V gene lookup returns CDR1 LGHNA and CDR2 YSLEER. CDR3 length: 16 amino acids. DNA of the CDR3: TGCGCCAGCAGCCAGAATCCGGACCCCCGATGGGAGGCGCAGTATTTT. This encodes CASSQNPDPRWEAQYF.

The rearrangement links TRBV6-4 to TRBJ1-1, with D possibly matching TRBD1 (5 bases). V lost 3 bases and J lost 2, with 16 bases in between. CDR3 length equals 16 residues. CDR1 is MRHNA, CDR2 SNTAGT, per germline. CDR3 protein: CASSEGRVSQNTEAFF. CDR3 nucleotides: TGTGCCAGCAGTGAGGGCAGGGTTTCGCAAAACACTGAAGCTTTCTTT.

This chain uses TRBV5-4 with TRBJ2-1; unclear D gene. CDR3 size: 12 residues. V lost 2 bases and J lost 8, with 8 bases in between. CDR1 is SGHNT and CDR2 is YYREEE in the germline V gene (reference sequence). This chain's CDR3 is CASSLLADEQFF. CDR3 bases: TGTGCCAGCAGCTTACTCGCGGATGAGCAGTTCTTC.

V is TRBV2 and J is TRBJ2-2; 13 positions match TRBD2. The CDR3 has 16 residues. The germline gives CDR1 SNHLY, CDR2 FYNNEI. J gave up 4 bases and V 7 bases, and 6 bases lay outside the gene matches. The DNA for the CDR3 is TGTGCCAGCAAACTAGCGGGGGGGCCTTTCACCGGGGAGCTGTTTTTT. This translates into CASKLAGGPFTGELFF.

Note on this clone: The same CDR3 arises from other DNA sequences in this sample as well. This chain connects TRBV29-1 to TRBJ1-2; the match to TRBD1 covers 8 bases. Per germline, CDR1 SQVTM and CDR2 ANQGSEA. With 4 bases clipped from V and 7 bases from J, the junction kept 11 bases outside the gene matches. The CDR3 runs to 14 residues. The CDR3 spells CSVGTGTQGGGYTF. Written as DNA, the CDR3 is TGCAGCGTTGGGACAGGGACTCAGGGCGGTGGCTACACCTTC.

The chain combines TRBV7-2 with TRBJ2-7, with D possibly matching TRBD1 (6 bases). CDR1 and CDR2 (germline): SGHTA, FQGNSA. Trimming left V 0 bases short and J 2 bases short, with 14 bases between. This CDR3 comprises 16 residues. CDR3 nucleotide sequence: TGTGCCAGCAGCTTAGCTGGCAGGGGCAAAGCCTACGAGCAGTACTTC. Protein product: CASSLAGRGKAYEQYF.

The V call is TRBV30, the J call TRBJ1-4; D remains unclear. Trimming left V 2 bases short and J 2 bases short, with 9 bases between. The CDR3 is made up of 14 amino acids. From germline, CDR1 is GTSNPN and CDR2 SVGIG (reference sequence). The CDR3 loop reads CAWSPTSTNEKLFF. DNA for the CDR3: TGTGCCTGGAGTCCGACAAGTACTAATGAAAAACTGTTTTTT.

The gene calls are TRBV5-4 and TRBJ2-3; D perhaps matches TRBD2 (6 bases). This CDR3 contains 15 residues. Trimming pared 3 bases from V and 0 bases from J, leaving 11 bases between. Germline V gives CDR1 SGHNT, CDR2 YYREEE (reference sequence). CDR3 DNA sequence: TGTGCCAGCAGCTCCCCGACTAGTAGCACAGATACGCAGTATTTT. Protein: CASSSPTSSTDTQYF.

J is TRBJ2-1 and V is TRBV6-5, with D possibly TRBD2 on 6 matching bases. V lost 6 bases, J lost 9 bases, and 15 bases lay in between. CDR3 length: 13 residues. Germline CDR1 is MNHEY and CDR2 is SVGAGI. CDR3 region: CASSRGAHGEQFF. DNA of the CDR3: TGTGCCAGCAGCCGCGGGGCTCACGGTGAGCAGTTCTTC.

The chain recombines TRBV7-9 with TRBJ1-6; 7 bases map to TRBD1. The CDR3 sequence is 15 residues long. After removal of 5 bases from V and 7 bases from J, the junction contained 8 bases not matched to a gene. The germline V gene has CDR1 SEHNR and CDR2 FQNEAQ (reference sequence). The CDR3 region has the DNA TGTGCCAGCAGCCCCCGACAGGGTGGGAATTCACCCCTCCACTTT. It yields the protein CASSPRQGGNSPLHF.

The V call is TRBV28, the J call TRBJ2-2; 10 bases line up with TRBD2. There are 18 residues in the CDR3. V dropped 6 bases and J dropped 1; count of bases not matched to a gene: 11. The V gene's germline CDR1 is MDHEN and CDR2 SYDVKM. The CDR3 protein is CASSPLAGDPKNTGELFF. CDR3 in DNA: TGTGCCAGCAGCCCCCTAGCGGGAGACCCAAAGAACACCGGGGAGCTGTTTTTT.

Concerning this clone itself: Other DNA sequences in the same sample also yield this CDR3. The chain is built from TRBV6-1 and TRBJ1-5, with 9 nucleotides matching TRBD1. CDR1 is MNHNS and CDR2 is SASEGT in the germline V gene. Germline trimming cut 4 bases from V and 7 bases from J; bases unmatched to any gene: 8. The CDR3 runs 15 residues. The CDR3 spells CASSGPGQGGQPQHF. Here the CDR3 DNA reads TGTGCCAGCAGTGGACCGGGACAGGGCGGACAGCCCCAGCATTTT.

The chain uses TRBV6-6 and TRBJ1-2, with 9 bases aligning to TRBD1. Losses at the gene ends were 4 bases for V and 5 bases for J; bases not matched to a gene: 8. This CDR3 is built from 15 residues. From germline, CDR1 is MNHNY and CDR2 SVGAGI (reference sequence). CDR3 nucleotide sequence: TGTGCCAGCAGTTTCAGCCAGGACAGGGGATATGGCTACACCTTC. This codes for CASSFSQDRGYGYTF.